This TCR beta chain was identified during a study of Ad26.COV2.S vaccination and SARS-CoV-2 variants. Study-wide results and limits: Reports say spike-specific CD8+ and CD4+ T cell responses covered substantial breadth after vaccination. Breadth measured for non-spike TCRs was similar across vaccine and placebo recipients.

The repertoire was sequenced with immunoSEQ multiplex PCR; TCRdb's copy has only in-frame clones and lacks some. The sample lists 200,000 to 250,000 clones, around nine tenths occurring once. Concerning this clone: Its target is not known.

V lost 3 bases, J lost 4 bases, and 6 bases stayed unmatched. Germline CDR1 reads KGHDR; CDR2 reads SFDVKD. There are 16 residues in the CDR3. Stated treatment: about 20 received Ad26.COV2.S at low or high dose, single or two shots; five or six received placebo; per-sample allocation not given. Samples analyzed were those drawn on day 63 after the first vaccine or placebo injection. Ad26.COV2.S expressed prefusion-stabilized spike from the original Wuhan strain. The sequences come from peripheral blood, collected in a trial of Ad26.COV2.S vaccine versus placebo. This clonotype was sampled from a person between 18 and 60 years old who received the Ad26.COV2.S COVID-19 vaccine or a placebo. The chain has TRBV24-1 and TRBJ2-1, with 9 bases identical to TRBD1. CDR3 sequence reads: CATSDKDRGGYNEQFF. CDR3 DNA: TGTGCCACCAGTGATAAGGACAGGGGTGGGTACAATGAGCAGTTCTTC.